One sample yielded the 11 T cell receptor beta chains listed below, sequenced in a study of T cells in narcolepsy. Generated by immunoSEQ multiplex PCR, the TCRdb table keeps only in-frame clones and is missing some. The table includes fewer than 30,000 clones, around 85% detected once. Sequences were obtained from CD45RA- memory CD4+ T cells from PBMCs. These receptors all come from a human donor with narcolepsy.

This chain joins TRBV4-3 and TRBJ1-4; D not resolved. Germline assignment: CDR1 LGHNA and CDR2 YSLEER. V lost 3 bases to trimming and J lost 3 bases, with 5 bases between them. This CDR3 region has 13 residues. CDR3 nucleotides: TGCGCCAGCAGCCAGCAATCTAATGAAAAACTGTTTTTT. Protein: CASSQQSNEKLFF.

In nucleotides, the CDR3 is TGCGCCAGCAGTGTTCGCCGCAGAAACTCCTACGAGCAGTACTTC. This translates into CASSVRRRNSYEQYF. The chain combines TRBV10-2 with TRBJ2-7; no clear D gene. V lost 4 bases and J 0 bases, leaving 13 bases between the germline ends. CDR1 and CDR2 (germline): WSHSY, SAAADI. The CDR3 is made up of 15 amino acids.

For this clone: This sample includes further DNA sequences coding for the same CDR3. The CDR3 region is CASSQDVAGPQHF. The CDR3 bases are TGTGCCAGCAGCCAAGATGTCGCCGGGCCCCAGCATTTT. This sequence joins TRBV14 and TRBJ1-5, with D uncertain. Germline values: CDR1 SGHDN, CDR2 FVKESK. Trimming pared 0 bases from V and 9 bases from J, leaving 9 bases between. The CDR3 is made up of 13 amino acids. The full variable domain, completed using reference TRBV14 and TRBJ1-5, is EAGVTQFPSHSVIEKGQTVTLRCDPISGHDNLYWYRRVMGKEIKFLLHFVKESKQDESGMPNNRFLAERTGGTYSTLKVQPAELEDSGVYFCASSQDVAGPQHFGDGTRLSIL.

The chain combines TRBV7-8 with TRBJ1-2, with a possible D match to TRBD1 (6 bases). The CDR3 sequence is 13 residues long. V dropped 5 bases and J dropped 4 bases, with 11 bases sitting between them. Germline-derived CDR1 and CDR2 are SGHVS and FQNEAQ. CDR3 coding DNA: TGTGCCAGCAGCCCCGGACAGTTCTATGGCTACACCTTC. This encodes CASSPGQFYGYTF.

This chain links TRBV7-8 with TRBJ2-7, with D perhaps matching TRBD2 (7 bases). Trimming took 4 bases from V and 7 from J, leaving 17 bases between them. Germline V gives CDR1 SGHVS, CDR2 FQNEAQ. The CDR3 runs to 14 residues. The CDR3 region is CASSWTRGDKEQYF. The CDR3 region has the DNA TGTGCCAGCAGCTGGACTAGAGGGGACAAAGAGCAGTACTTC.

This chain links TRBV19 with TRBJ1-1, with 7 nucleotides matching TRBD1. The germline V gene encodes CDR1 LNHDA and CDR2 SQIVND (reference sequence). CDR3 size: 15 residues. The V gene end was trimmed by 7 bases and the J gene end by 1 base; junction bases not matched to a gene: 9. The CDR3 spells CASTQGYRGNTEAFF. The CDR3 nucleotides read TGTGCCAGTACTCAGGGGTACAGGGGGAACACTGAAGCTTTCTTT.

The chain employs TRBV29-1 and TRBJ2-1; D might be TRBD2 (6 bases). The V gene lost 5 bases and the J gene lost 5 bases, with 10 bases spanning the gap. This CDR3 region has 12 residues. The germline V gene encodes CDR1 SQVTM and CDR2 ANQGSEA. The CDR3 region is CSVNLANNEQFF. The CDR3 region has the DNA TGCAGCGTTAACCTAGCGAACAATGAGCAGTTCTTC.

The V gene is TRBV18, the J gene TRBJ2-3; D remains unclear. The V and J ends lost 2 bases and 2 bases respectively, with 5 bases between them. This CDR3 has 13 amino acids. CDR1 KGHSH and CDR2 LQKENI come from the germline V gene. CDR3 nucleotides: TGTGCCAGCTCACCAGGAAACACAGATACGCAGTATTTT. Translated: CASSPGNTDTQYF.

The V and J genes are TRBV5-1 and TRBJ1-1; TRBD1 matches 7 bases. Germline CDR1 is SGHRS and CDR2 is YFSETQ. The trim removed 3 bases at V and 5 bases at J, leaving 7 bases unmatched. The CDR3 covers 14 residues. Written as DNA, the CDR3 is TGCGCCAGCAGCTGGAGACAGGGAGGGACTGAAGCTTTCTTT. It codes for CASSWRQGGTEAFF.

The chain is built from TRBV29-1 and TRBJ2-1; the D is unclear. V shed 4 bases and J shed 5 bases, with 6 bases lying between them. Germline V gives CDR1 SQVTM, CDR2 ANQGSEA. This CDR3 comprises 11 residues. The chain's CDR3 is CSVVLDNEQFF. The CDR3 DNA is TGCAGCGTTGTACTGGACAATGAGCAGTTCTTC.

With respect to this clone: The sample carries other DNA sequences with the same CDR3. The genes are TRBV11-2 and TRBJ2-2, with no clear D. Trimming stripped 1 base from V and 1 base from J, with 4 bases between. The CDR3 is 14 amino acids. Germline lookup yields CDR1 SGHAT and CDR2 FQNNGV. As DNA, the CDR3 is TGTGCCAGCAGCTTAGGAGGGAACACCGGGGAGCTGTTTTTT. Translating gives CASSLGGNTGELFF.